This T cell receptor (beta chain) was found in a study of blood T cell repertoires in COVID-19. Study details: The study drew acute and convalescent COVID-19 samples from the United States, Italy and Spain. PBMCs, B-cell-depleted T cells, or T cells were the source of the cDNA or gDNA that made up the material.

Authors' methods: Amplifying reference gene primers gave estimates of nucleated cell counts. Sequenced by immunoSEQ multiplex PCR; TCRdb stores in-frame clones only, minus some. That table is the source of V, J and clone size, and D and trimming were worked out from the DNA. The table includes around 140,000 clones, over 75% detected once. CDR3 length: 15 amino acids. The germline V gene encodes CDR1 LNHDA and CDR2 SQIVND (reference sequence). Deletions cut 2 bases from V and 7 bases from J, with 17 bases between. The chain recombines TRBV19 with TRBJ1-2, with D possibly matching TRBD1 (6 bases). This clonotype was sampled from a human donor in a cohort sampled during active COVID-19. The sequenced sample consisted of peripheral blood. DNA for the CDR3: TGTGCCAGTAGTATATTAGCAGGGGAAAGGTCTGGCTACACCTTC. Amino acid sequence: CASSILAGERSGYTF.